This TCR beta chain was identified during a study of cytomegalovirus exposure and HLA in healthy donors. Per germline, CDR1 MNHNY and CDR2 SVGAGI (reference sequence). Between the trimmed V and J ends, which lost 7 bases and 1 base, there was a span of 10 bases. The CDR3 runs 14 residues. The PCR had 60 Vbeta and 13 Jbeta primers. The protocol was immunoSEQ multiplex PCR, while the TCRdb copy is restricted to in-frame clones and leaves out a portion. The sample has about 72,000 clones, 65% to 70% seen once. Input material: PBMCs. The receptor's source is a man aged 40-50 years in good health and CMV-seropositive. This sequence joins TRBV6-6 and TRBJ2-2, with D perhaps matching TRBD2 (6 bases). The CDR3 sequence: CASNRGMNTGELFF. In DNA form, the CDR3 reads TGTGCCAGCAATCGGGGGATGAACACCGGGGAGCTGTTTTTT.